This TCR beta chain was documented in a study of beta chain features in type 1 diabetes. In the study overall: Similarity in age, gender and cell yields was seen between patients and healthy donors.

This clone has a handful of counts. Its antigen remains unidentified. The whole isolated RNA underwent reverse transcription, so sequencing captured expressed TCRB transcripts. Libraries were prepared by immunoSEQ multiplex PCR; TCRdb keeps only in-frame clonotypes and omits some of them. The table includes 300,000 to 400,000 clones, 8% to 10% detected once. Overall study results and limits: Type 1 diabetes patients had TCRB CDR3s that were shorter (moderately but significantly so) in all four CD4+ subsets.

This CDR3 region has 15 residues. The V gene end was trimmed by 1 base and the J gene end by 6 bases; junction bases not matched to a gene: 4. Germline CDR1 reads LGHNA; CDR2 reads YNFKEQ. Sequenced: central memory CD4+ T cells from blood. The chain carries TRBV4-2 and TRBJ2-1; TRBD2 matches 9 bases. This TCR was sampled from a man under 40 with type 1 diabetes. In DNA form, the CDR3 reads TGTGCCAGCAGCCAAGCCGGGACTAGCTCCAATGAGCAGTTCTTC. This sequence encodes CASSQAGTSSNEQFF.